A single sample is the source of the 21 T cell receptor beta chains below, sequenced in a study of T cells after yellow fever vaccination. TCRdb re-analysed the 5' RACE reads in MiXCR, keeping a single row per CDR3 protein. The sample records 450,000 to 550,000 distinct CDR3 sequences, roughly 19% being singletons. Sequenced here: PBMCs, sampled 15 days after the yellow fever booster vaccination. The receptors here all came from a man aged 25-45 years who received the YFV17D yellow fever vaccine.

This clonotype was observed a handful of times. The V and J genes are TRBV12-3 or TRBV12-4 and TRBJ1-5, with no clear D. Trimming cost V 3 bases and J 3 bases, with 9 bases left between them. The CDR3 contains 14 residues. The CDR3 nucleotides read TGTGCCAGCAGTTTGGAACCGACCAATCAGCCCCAGCATTTT. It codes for CASSLEPTNQPQHF.

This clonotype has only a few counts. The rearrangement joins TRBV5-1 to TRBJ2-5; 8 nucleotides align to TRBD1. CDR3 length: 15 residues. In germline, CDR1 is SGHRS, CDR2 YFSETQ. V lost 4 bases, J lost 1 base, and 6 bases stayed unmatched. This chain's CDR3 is CASSKTGAPQETQYF. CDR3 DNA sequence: TGCGCCAGCAGCAAGACAGGGGCGCCCCAAGAGACCCAGTACTTC.

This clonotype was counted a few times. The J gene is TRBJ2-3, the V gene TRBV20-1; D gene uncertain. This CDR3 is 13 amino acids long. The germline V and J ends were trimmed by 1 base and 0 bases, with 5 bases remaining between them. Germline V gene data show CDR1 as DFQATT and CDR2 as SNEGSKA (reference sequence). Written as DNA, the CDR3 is TGCAGTGCTAGAGCGACCAGCACAGATACGCAGTATTTT. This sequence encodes CSARATSTDTQYF.

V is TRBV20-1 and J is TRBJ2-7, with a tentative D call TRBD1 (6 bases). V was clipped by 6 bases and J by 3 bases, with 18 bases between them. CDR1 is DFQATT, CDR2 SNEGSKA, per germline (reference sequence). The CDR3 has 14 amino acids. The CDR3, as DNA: TGCAGTGCCACCGGACAGTTTGCGCTCTACGAGCAGTACTTC. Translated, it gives CSATGQFALYEQYF.

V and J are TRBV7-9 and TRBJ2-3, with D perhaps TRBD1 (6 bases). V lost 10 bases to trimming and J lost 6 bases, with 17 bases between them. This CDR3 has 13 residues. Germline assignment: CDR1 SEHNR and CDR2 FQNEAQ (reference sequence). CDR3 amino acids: CATTGIPPDTQYF. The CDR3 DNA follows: TGTGCCACTACAGGGATCCCCCCGGATACGCAGTATTTT.

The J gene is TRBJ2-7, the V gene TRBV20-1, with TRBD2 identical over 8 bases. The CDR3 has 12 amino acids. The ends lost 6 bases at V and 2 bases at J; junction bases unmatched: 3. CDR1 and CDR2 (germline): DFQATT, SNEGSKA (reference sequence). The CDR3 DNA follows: TGCAGTGCCCCCGGGGGGGCCTACGAGCAGTACTTC. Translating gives CSAPGGAYEQYF.

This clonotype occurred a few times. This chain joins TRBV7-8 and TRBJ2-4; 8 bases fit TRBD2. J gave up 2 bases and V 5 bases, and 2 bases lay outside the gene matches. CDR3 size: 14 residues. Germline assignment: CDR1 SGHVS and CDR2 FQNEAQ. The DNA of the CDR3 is TGTGCCAGCAGCGAGCGGGAGACCAAAAACATTCAGTACTTC. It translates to CASSERETKNIQYF.

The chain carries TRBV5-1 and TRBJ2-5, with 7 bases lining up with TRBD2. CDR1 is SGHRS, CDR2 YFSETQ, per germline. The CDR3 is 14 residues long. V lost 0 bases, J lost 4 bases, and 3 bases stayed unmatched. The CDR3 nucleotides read TGCGCCAGCAGCTTGGCCCAGCGGGGAGAGACCCAGTACTTC. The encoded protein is CASSLAQRGETQYF.

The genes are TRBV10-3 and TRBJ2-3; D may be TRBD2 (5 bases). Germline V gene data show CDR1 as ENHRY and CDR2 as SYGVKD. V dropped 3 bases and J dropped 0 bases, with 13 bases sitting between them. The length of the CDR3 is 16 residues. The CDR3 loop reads CAISDNGRASTDTQYF. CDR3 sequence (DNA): TGTGCCATCAGTGATAACGGGCGGGCTAGCACAGATACGCAGTATTTT.

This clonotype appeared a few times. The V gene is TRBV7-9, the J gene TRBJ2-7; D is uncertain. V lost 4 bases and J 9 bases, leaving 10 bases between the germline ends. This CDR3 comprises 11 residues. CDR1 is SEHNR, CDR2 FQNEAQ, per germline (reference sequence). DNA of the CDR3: TGTGCCAGCAGCTCCCTTACCGGGCAGTACTTC. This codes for CASSSLTGQYF.

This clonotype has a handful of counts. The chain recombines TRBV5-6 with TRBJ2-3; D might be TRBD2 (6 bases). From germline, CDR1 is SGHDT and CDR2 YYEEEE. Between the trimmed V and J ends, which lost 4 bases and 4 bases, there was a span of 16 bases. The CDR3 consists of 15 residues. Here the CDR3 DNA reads TGTGCCAGCAGCACCGCGACTAGTTCCTCAGATACGCAGTATTTT. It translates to CASSTATSSSDTQYF.

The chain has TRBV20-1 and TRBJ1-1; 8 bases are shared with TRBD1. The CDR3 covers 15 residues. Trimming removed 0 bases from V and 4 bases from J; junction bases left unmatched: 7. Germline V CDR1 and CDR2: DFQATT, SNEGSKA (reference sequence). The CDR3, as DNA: TGCAGTGCTAGAGATCCGGGACAGGCTGGCACTGAAGCTTTCTTT. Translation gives CSARDPGQAGTEAFF.

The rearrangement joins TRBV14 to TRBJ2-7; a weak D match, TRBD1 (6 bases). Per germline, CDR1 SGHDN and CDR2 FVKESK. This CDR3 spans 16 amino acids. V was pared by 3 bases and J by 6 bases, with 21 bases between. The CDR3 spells CASSQGALAVYGEQYF. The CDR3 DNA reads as TGTGCCAGCAGCCAGGGGGCATTGGCTGTCTATGGCGAGCAGTACTTC.

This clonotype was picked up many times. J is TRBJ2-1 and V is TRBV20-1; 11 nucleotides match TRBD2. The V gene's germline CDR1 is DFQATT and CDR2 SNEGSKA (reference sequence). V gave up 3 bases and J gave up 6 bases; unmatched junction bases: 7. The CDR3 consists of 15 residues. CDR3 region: CSASVGLAGANEQFF. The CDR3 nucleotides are TGCAGTGCTAGTGTCGGACTAGCGGGTGCCAATGAGCAGTTCTTC.

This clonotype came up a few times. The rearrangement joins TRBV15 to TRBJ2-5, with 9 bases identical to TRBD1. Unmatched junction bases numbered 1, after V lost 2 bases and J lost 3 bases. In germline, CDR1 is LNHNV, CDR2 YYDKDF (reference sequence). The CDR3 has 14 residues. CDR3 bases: TGTGCCACCAGCAGAAGGACAGGGGAAGAGACCCAGTACTTC. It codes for CATSRRTGEETQYF.

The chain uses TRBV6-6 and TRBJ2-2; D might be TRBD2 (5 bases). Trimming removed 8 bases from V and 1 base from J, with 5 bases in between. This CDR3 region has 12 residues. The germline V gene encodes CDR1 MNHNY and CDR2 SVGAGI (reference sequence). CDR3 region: CASGGNTGELFF. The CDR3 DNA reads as TGTGCCAGCGGAGGGAACACCGGGGAGCTGTTTTTT.

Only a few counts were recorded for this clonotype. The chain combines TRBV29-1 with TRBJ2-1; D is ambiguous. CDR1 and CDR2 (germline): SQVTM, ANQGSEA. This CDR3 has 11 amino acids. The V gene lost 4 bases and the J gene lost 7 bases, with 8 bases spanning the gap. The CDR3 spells CSVGLLNEQFF. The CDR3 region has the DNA TGCAGCGTTGGGCTGTTGAATGAGCAGTTCTTC.

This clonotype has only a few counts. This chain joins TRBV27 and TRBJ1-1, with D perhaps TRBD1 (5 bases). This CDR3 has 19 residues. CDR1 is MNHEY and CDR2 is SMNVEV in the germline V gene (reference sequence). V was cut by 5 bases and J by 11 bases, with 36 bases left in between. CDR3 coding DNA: TGTGCCAGCAGTCCCCTGGACAAAAGTTTTAAGGTGGGAGCTTCGGTGGCTTTCTTT. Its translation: CASSPLDKSFKVGASVAFF.

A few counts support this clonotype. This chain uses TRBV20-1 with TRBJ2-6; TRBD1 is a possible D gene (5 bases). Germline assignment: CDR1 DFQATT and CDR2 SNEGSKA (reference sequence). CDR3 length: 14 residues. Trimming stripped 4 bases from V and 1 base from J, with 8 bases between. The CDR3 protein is CSAIDRSGANVLTF. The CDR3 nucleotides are TGCAGTGCTATAGACAGATCTGGGGCCAACGTCCTGACTTTC.

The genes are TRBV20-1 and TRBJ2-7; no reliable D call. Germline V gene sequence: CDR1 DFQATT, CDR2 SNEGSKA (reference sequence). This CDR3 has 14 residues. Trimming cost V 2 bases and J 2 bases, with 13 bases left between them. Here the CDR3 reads CSARTPGPTYEQYF. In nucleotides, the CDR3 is TGCAGTGCTAGAACTCCAGGACCAACCTACGAGCAGTACTTC.

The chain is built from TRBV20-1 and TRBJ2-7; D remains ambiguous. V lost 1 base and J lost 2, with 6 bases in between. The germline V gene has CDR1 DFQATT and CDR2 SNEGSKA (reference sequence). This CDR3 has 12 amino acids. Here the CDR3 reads CSARVRPYEQYF. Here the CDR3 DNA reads TGCAGTGCTAGAGTCCGACCCTACGAGCAGTACTTC.